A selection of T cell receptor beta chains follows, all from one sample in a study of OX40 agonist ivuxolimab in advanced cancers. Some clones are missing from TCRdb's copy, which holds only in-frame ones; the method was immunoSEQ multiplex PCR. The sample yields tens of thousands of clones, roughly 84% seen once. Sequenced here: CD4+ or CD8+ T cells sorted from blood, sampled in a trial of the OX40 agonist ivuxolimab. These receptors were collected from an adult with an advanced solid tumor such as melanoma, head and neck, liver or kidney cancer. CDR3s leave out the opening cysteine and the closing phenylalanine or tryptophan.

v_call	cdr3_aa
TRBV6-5	ASSLLGQGSQY
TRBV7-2	ASSLVGTTYEQY
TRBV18	ASSPIGVGNTEAF
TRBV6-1	ASSMGQGMGTQY
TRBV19	ASSVAQGGWQPQH
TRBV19	ASSRPQAYNSNQPQH
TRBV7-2	ASSLDRGQGNQPQH
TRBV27	ASRPGTGVFSDEKLF
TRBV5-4	ASRRVPDYGYT
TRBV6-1	ASADSGEETQY
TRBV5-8	ASSLYNGNIQY
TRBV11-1	ASSFLTTGGVTGEAF
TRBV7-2	ASGQGASDTQY
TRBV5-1	ASSLGGAGVDNQPQH
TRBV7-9	ASSSGGSSYEQY
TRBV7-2	ASSSGWGRGYT
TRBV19	ASMGQGAPGYT
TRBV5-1	ASSPGRGGEQY
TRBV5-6	ASSTAGGAEQY
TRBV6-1	ASSEGTSGVTDTQY
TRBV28	AGGVAGATDTQY
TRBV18	ASSLDSIYGYT
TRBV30	AWSRVRGGGNTIY